A single sample gave rise to the 15 T cell receptor beta chains below, sequenced in a study of blood T cell repertoires in COVID-19. Assay used: immunoSEQ multiplex PCR; TCRdb lists only in-frame clones, some missing. The sample yields tens of thousands of clones, approximately 90% seen once. The sequenced material came from peripheral blood. The source of these receptors is a man aged 55 to 70 with acute or convalescent COVID-19.

J is TRBJ2-3 and V is TRBV3-1 (or the pseudogene TRBV3-2); the match to TRBD2 covers 7 bases. Germline lookup yields CDR1 LGHDT and CDR2 YNNKEL (reference sequence). This CDR3 has 16 residues. Unmatched junction bases numbered 4, after V lost 1 base and J lost 0 bases. CDR3 residues: CASSQGGGPSTDTQYF. The CDR3 DNA follows: TGTGCCAGCAGCCAAGGGGGGGGACCGAGCACAGATACGCAGTATTTT.

The rearrangement uses TRBV6-4 and TRBJ2-1; 8 bases are a match to TRBD2. Germline CDR1 reads MRHNA; CDR2 reads SNTAGT. V lost 7 bases, J lost 8 bases, and 13 bases stayed unmatched. This CDR3 is 15 amino acids long. CDR3 protein: CASTQRGAGEDEQFF. CDR3 bases: TGTGCCAGCACCCAACGAGGAGCGGGAGAAGATGAGCAGTTCTTC.

The chain has TRBV30 and TRBJ2-7; D uncertain. V was cut by 2 bases and J by 3 bases, with 5 bases left in between. This CDR3 spans 11 amino acids. Germline values: CDR1 GTSNPN, CDR2 SVGIG (reference sequence). CDR3 sequence (DNA): TGTGCCTGGAGTCTAGGCTACGAGCAGTACTTC. Translating it yields CAWSLGYEQYF.

The chain has TRBV24-1 and TRBJ2-4; 8 nucleotides align to TRBD2. The V and J ends lost 0 bases and 1 base, in that order; junction bases with no gene match: 1. CDR1 KGHDR and CDR2 SFDVKD come from the germline V gene. There are 16 residues in the CDR3. The CDR3 region is CATSDLREGAKNIQYF. CDR3 bases: TGTGCCACCAGTGATTTGCGGGAGGGGGCCAAAAACATTCAGTACTTC.

J is TRBJ1-2 and V is TRBV6-1; 7 positions agree with TRBD1. The V and J ends lost 3 bases and 0 bases, in that order; junction bases with no gene match: 4. Germline V gene data show CDR1 as MNHNS and CDR2 as SASEGT. The CDR3 spans 15 residues. In nucleotides, the CDR3 is TGTGCCAGCAGTGATCGCGACAGGGCTAACTATGGCTACACCTTC. Translated: CASSDRDRANYGYTF.

The rearrangement joins TRBV29-1 to TRBJ2-3; 9 bases map to TRBD1. This CDR3 is built from 13 residues. The trim removed 7 bases at V and 5 bases at J, leaving 7 bases unmatched. The V gene's germline CDR1 is SQVTM and CDR2 ANQGSEA. The CDR3 DNA follows: TGCAGCGCGACGACAGGGGGGTTAGATACGCAGTATTTT. Translated, it gives CSATTGGLDTQYF.

The chain uses TRBV19 and TRBJ1-4; D not certain. Germline values: CDR1 LNHDA, CDR2 SQIVND (reference sequence). Deletions cut 3 bases from V and 2 bases from J, with 7 bases between. CDR3 length: 14 residues. The CDR3 protein is CASSIGRTNEKLFF. The CDR3 DNA follows: TGTGCCAGTAGTATCGGCAGGACTAATGAAAAACTGTTTTTT.

V is TRBV7-6 and J is TRBJ2-7, with TRBD1 identical over 10 bases. The length of the CDR3 is 15 residues. The J segment lost 2 bases and the V segment lost 4 bases, leaving 5 bases of the junction unmatched. Germline values: CDR1 SGHVS, CDR2 FNYEAQ. Here the CDR3 reads CASSSGQGSTYEQYF. The CDR3 nucleotides are TGTGCCAGCAGCTCGGGACAGGGGTCGACCTACGAGCAGTACTTC.

This chain links TRBV6-2 or TRBV6-3 with TRBJ1-2, with D possibly TRBD1 on 6 matching bases. The length of the CDR3 is 16 residues. From germline, CDR1 is MNHEY and CDR2 SVGEGT. V lost 6 bases and J lost 4, with 21 bases in between. CDR3 residues: CASSPGGLPPIYGYTF. The CDR3 nucleotides read TGTGCCAGCAGCCCTGGGGGCCTCCCCCCTATCTATGGCTACACCTTC.

With respect to this clone: A read error may account for a junction end that differs from germline. The J gene is TRBJ2-7, the V gene TRBV7-6, with TRBD2 matching 10 bases. From germline, CDR1 is SGHVS and CDR2 FNYEAQ. This CDR3 has 16 residues. DNA of the CDR3: TGTGCCAGCAGCTTAGATGCTAGCGGGAGTAGCTACGAGCAGTATTTC. This codes for CASSLDASGSSYEQYF.

A single count supports this clone. CDR3 protein: CASSTAGAGNTIYF. Here the CDR3 DNA reads TGTGCCAGCAGTACTGCAGGGGCTGGAAACACCATATATTTT. The chain is built from TRBV6-5 and TRBJ1-3, with D perhaps TRBD1 (6 bases). CDR3 size: 14 residues. Trimming removed 5 bases at V and 2 bases at J, with 10 bases between. Germline CDR1 reads MNHEY; CDR2 reads SVGAGI.

The chain carries TRBV18 and TRBJ2-5; tentatively, D is TRBD1 (6 bases). Germline loops: CDR1 KGHSH, CDR2 LQKENI. The CDR3 has 14 residues. V was pared by 9 bases and J by 5 bases, with 19 bases between. The DNA of the CDR3 is TGTGCCAGTAATACAGGGAAATCCCAGGAGACCCAGTACTTC. It translates to CASNTGKSQETQYF.

The rearrangement uses TRBV29-1 and TRBJ2-1; 12 bases are a match to TRBD2. This CDR3 is 14 amino acids long. The V and J ends lost 7 bases and 10 bases, in that order; junction bases with no gene match: 11. Looked up from germline, CDR1 is SQVTM and CDR2 is ANQGSEA. The CDR3 DNA reads as TGCAGCGCTAACCTAGCGGGAGGGCTCTGGGAGCAGTTCTTC. It specifies CSANLAGGLWEQFF.

This chain uses TRBV7-2 with TRBJ2-5, with 8 bases aligning to TRBD2. V lost 5 bases and J lost 1; bases outside the gene matches: 3. The CDR3 spans 14 residues. CDR1 is SGHTA and CDR2 is FQGNSA in the germline V gene. CDR3: CASSGGLVQETQYF. In DNA form, the CDR3 reads TGTGCCAGCAGCGGGGGACTAGTCCAAGAGACCCAGTACTTC.

V is TRBV6-5 and J is TRBJ1-4, with D unclear. The CDR3 spans 12 residues. V was trimmed by 4 bases and J by 7 bases, leaving 7 bases between them. In germline, CDR1 is MNHEY, CDR2 SVGAGI. DNA for the CDR3: TGTGCCAGCAGTTCGTCAGGTGAAAAACTGTTTTTT. Translated: CASSSSGEKLFF.